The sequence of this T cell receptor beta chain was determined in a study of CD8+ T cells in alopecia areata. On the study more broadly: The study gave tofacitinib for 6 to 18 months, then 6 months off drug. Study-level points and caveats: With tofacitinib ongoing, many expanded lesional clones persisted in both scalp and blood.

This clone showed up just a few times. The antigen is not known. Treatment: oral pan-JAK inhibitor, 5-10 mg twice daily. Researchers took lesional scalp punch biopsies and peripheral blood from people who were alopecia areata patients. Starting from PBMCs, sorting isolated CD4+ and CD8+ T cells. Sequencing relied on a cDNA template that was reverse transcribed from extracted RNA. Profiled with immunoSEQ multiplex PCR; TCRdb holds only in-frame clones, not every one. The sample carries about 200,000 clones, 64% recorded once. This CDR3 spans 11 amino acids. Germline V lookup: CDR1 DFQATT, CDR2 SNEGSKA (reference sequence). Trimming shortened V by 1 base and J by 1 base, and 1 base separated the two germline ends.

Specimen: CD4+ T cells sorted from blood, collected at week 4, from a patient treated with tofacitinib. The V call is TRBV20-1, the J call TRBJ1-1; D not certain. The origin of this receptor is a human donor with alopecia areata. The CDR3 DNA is TGCAGTGCTAGAGCGAACACTGAAGCTTTCTTT. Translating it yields CSARANTEAFF.